This T cell receptor beta chain is drawn from a study of CD8 T cells in Susac syndrome (dated by TCRdb to the late 2010s). Regarding the study in general: Whether CD8+ T cell activation and differentiation in Susac syndrome was antigen driven was tested using repertoire sequencing. The full study reports these points: The TCR sequencing and HLA analysis was acknowledged to have included a relatively small number of individuals.

Peripheral blood CD8+ and CD4+ T cells from healthy donors, Susac syndrome patients and multiple sclerosis patients were profiled using high-throughput TCR beta sequencing. Healthy donors were included as age- and sex-matched controls. Bulk CD8+ and CD4+ T cells were purified by magnetic negative isolation, while CD8+ TEMRA cells were enriched using FACS. Blood was collected in EDTA tubes and processed within 24 hours, with PBMCs isolated through density gradient centrifugation. PBMCs intended for TCR sequencing were cryopreserved in liquid nitrogen and thawed later in a water bath at 37 degrees C. A purity of at least 90% was achieved for sorted or isolated CD4+, CD8+ and CD8+ TEMRA cells. Including cysteine and phenylalanine, the CDR3 has 13 amino acids. Only CDR3 DNA remains: 39 bases, in frame from the first base. CDR1 and CDR2 are drawn from the germline V gene: MNHEY, SVGAGI. V ends up 2 bases short and J 5 bases short, with an unmatched junction base count of 2.

Of note for this clonotype: No antigen is known for it. Per-nucleotide qualities are absent, and no much larger clonotype sits a single base away.

RNA was extracted using the RNeasy kit, and about 0.45 to 1 ug of the RNA was reverse transcribed with random hexamers. The immunoSEQ multiplex PCR assay, which covers 54 Vbeta and 13 Jbeta segments, was used to amplify TCR beta CDR3 regions. PCR amplification bias was corrected using a synthetic template baseline for primer optimization and computational correction. The original methods were these. Reads were annotated to V, D and J genes per IMGT and analyzed with immunoSEQ Analyzer, keeping only productive sequences. Clonality was computed as one minus Shannon entropy normalized by log2 of the number of productive unique sequences. For each patient and control, public and private clones were evaluated among the 100 most prevalent clones. A clone was defined as Susac-specific if it was absent from the healthy and MS cohorts, from around 960 published viral clones and from other ImmuneACCESS disease sequences. TCRdb reran the public reads through fastp at Q25 and MiXCR, keeping productive beta chains. Rows are unified per CDR3 protein, each entry keeping the most common DNA and genes. In this record, the V and J calls reflect TCRdb's handling and not the investigators' own analysis. The sample data list around 150,000 distinct CDR3 sequences, and around 95% of these were observed just once. More than 0.11% of the sample goes to the ten largest clones.

This TCR was recovered from a human donor in good health. The sequencing input was CD4+ T cells from PBMCs. The chain couples TRBV6-5 to TRBJ2-5; 7 middle bases align to TRBD2. Here the CDR3 is given as CASSYRLAETQYF. The DNA reads as follows: TGTGCCAGCAGTTACCGACTAGCCGAGACCCAGTACTTC.